This T cell receptor (beta chain) was profiled in a study of shared clonotypes between healthy human individuals. A remark on this clone: Its antigen is not known.

Study conclusions and caveats: Sampling included only blood; tissue repertoires likely differ. Among non-shared clonotypes, generation probabilities were lower than among those shared by all four donors. Rarefaction analysis demonstrated incomplete sorted-subset sequencing notwithstanding large depth.

Libraries were prepared by immunoSEQ multiplex PCR; TCRdb keeps only in-frame clonotypes and omits some of them. Seen here are hundreds of thousands of clones, over 90% observed once, and the top ten hold nearly 25%. The naive CD8 fraction comprised CD45RO-negative cells positively selected for CCR7 and excluded terminally differentiated effector memory CD45RA+ cells. There were no recent acute infections or vaccinations among the donors, who were healthy HIV-negative adults. Germline CDR1 is SGDLS and CDR2 is YYNGEE. V lost 0 bases to trimming and J lost 2 bases; unmatched junction nucleotides: 7. The length of the CDR3 is 16 residues.

Sequencing was performed on naive CD8+ T cells sorted from blood. The TCR sequence derives from a man younger than 40 in good health. V is TRBV9 and J is TRBJ2-7; 8 nucleotides align to TRBD1. CDR3 amino acids: CASSVGGGTGAYEQYF. Written as DNA, the CDR3 is TGTGCCAGCAGCGTAGGCGGTGGGACAGGAGCCTACGAGCAGTACTTC. Together with reference TRBV9 and TRBJ2-7, the CDR3 gives the full variable domain: DSGVTQTPKHLITATGQRVTLRCSPRSGDLSVYWYQQSLDQGLQFLIQYYNGEERAKGNILERFSAQQFPDLHSELNLSSLELGDSALYFCASSVGGGTGAYEQYFGPGTRLTVT.